This record concerns one TCR beta chain sequence. Its antigen specificity is not known. Base qualities are missing; no much larger clone stands one base away. The immunoSEQ Assay, a bias-controlled multiplex PCR, was used to amplify TCRbeta CDR3 regions from genomic DNA. On the authors' methods: Within the assay, amplification of reference gene primers was used to estimate how many nucleated cells each sample contained. To quantify the absolute abundance of each unique TCRbeta CDR3 rearrangement, sequence reads were collapsed and filtered. Productive Simpson clonality was computed per sample as the square root of Simpson's diversity index over productive rearrangements. TCRdb holds this immuneACCESS table with in-frame rearrangements only. Some clones are missing; in checked studies, unresolved V genes explain under half, and the rest has no known cause. That table gives V, J and clone size, and the DNA gave D and trimming. For this sample the table gives about 110,000 clones, of which approximately 78% were detected only once. The ten largest clones capture over 15% of the sample.

V loses 1 base of germline sequence and J loses 1 base, and the interval between the two ends is 13 bases. The germline V gene specifies SGHNT as CDR1 and YENEEA as CDR2. Measured from the cysteine to the phenylalanine, the CDR3 is 16 residues long. Only the CDR3 DNA stays, 48 bases, in frame from base 1. This sample was taken from a study of blood T cell repertoires in COVID-19 (dated by TCRdb to 2020 to 2022). Regarding the research as a whole: Samples from collaborators originated in the United States, Italy and Spain and spanned both the acute and convalescent phases of COVID-19. The prospective study material was composed of cDNA or gDNA derived from T cells, B-cell-depleted T cells, or PBMCs. Subjects who had been exposed to COVID-19, were actively infected with it, or had recovered from it provided the deeply sampled blood TCRbeta repertoires that made up the dataset. A freely available public database, intended as a resource for researchers studying the immune response to SARS-CoV-2, is where the repertoires were released. Samples came from the ongoing ImmuneRACE study (first 160 participants) plus 1,254 subjects from 6 global collaborators. Sample metadata almost always included a de-identified subject ID, COVID-19 status, age in years and sex. Where HLA class I and class II types were available, the types were taken from metadata supplied by the sample provider, not from assay-based typing.

Each collaborating institution followed its own protocols to collect whole blood in K2EDTA tubes. For TCRbeta analysis, collaborators shipped samples as frozen whole blood, isolated PBMCs, or DNA extracted from either of those sample types. Overall study results and their limits: The quantity of clinical and demographic metadata differed by source and by participant and was supplied without curation.

Here the chain combines TRBV11-3 and TRBJ2-5; the best D guess is TRBD2, with 5 bases matching. The material sequenced was peripheral blood. The sequence was obtained from a woman of 80 years or more with acute or convalescent COVID-19. The CDR3 in this case is CASSLARGRTQETQYF. In nucleotides, the sequence is TGTGCCAGCAGCTTAGCCCGAGGGAGAACCCAAGAGACCCAGTACTTC.